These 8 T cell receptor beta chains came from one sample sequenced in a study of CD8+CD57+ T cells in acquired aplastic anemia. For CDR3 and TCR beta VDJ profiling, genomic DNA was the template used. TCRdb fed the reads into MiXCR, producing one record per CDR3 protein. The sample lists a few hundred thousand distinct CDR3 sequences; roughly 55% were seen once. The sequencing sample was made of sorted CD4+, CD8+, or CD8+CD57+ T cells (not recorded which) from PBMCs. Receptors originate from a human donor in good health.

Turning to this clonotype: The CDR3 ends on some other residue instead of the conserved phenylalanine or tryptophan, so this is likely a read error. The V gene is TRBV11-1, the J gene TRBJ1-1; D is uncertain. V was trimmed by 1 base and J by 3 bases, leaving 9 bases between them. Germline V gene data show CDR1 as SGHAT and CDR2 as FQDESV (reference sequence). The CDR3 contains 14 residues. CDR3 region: CASSLVGWDTEAFC. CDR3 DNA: TGTGCCAGCAGCTTAGTGGGGTGGGACACTGAAGCTTTCTGT.

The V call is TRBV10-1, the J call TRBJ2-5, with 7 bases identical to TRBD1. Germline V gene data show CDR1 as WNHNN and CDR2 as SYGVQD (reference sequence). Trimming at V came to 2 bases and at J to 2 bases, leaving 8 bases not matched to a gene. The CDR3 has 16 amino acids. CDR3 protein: CASSEGKTGPQETQYF. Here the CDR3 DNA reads TGCGCCAGCAGTGAGGGAAAGACAGGGCCACAAGAGACCCAGTACTTC.

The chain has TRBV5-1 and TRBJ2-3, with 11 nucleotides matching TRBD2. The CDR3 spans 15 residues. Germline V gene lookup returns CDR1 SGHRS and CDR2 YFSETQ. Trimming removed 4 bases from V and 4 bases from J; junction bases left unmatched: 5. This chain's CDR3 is CASSQTSGSSDTQYF. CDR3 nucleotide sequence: TGCGCCAGCAGCCAAACTAGCGGGAGTTCAGATACGCAGTATTTT.

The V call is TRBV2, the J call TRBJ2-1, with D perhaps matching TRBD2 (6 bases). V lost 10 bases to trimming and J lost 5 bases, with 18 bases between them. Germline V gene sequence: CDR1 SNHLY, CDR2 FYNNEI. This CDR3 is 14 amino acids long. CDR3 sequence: CATLKSGPNNEQFF. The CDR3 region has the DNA TGTGCCACCCTTAAGAGCGGGCCTAACAATGAGCAGTTCTTC.

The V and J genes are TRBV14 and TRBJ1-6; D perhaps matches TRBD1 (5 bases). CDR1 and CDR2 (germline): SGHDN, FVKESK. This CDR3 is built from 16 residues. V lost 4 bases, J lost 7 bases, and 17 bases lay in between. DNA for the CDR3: TGTGCCAGCAGCCTTATTACAGGTGGGAACAATTCACCCCTCCACTTT. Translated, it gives CASSLITGGNNSPLHF.

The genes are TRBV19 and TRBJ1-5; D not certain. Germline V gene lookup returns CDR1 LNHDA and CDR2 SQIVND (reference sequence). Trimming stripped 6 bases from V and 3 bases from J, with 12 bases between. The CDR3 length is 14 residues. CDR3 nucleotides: TGTGCCAGTAGATGGGAGCTTTCCAATCAGCCCCAGCATTTT. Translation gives CASRWELSNQPQHF.

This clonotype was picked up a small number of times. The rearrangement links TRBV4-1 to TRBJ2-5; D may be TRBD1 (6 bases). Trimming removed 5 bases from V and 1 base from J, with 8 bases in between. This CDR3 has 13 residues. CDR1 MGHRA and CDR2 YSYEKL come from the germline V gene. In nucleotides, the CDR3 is TGCGCCAGCAGCAGGGACATCCAAGAGACCCAGTACTTC. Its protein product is CASSRDIQETQYF.

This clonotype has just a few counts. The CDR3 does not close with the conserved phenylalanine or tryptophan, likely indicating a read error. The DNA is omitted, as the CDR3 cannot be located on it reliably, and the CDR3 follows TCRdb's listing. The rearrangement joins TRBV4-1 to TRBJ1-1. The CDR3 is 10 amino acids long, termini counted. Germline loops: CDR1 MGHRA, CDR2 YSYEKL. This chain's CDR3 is CASSLRTSGI.